The TCR beta chain described here comes from a study of T cells after yellow fever vaccination. Whole-study context: Where fractions had low cell numbers, libraries were prepared from them with the SMART-Seq v4 Ultra Low Input RNA kit.

The V gene's germline CDR1 is SGHRS and CDR2 YFSETQ. The ends lost 5 bases at V and 3 bases at J; junction bases unmatched: 6. The CDR3 has 15 amino acids. For TCR, cDNA came from 5'RACE template switching, which added a universal primer site and UMIs. TCRdb reprocessed the 5' RACE reads via MiXCR and lists one record per CDR3 protein. The table records about 370,000 distinct CDR3 sequences, roughly 11% of them present only once. The starting material was PBMCs, obtained on the day of the first yellow fever vaccination. This receptor was obtained from a man aged 18 to 29 who received the YFV17D yellow fever vaccine. This chain uses TRBV5-1 with TRBJ2-1; 9 bases fit TRBD1. The CDR3 DNA reads TGCGCCAGCAGGAGTGGGACAGGGAGCTACAATGAGCAGTTCTTC. Its protein product is CASRSGTGSYNEQFF.